Described below is a single T cell receptor beta chain sequence and its context. Its antigen is not identified. This CDR3 has 15 amino acids. In germline, CDR1 is SEHNR, CDR2 FQNEAQ (reference sequence). V was pared by 0 bases and J by 1 base, with 0 bases of the junction left unmatched. The PCR used 60 Vbeta and 13 Jbeta primers. Sequencing used immunoSEQ multiplex PCR; TCRdb keeps in-frame clones, though not all of them. The sample carries some 120,000 clones, 8.5% recorded once. This entry is derived from a study of cytomegalovirus exposure and HLA in healthy donors. Study conclusions and caveats: Sequencing probably produced one cluster of sequence variants that were highly shared.

The rearrangement joins TRBV7-9 to TRBJ2-5; TRBD2 matches at 9 bases. Sequenced material: PBMCs. This clonotype was sampled from a man aged 40-55 years in good health and CMV-seronegative. CDR3 DNA sequence: TGTGCCAGCAGCTTAGCTAGCGGGGGCCAAGAGACCCAGTACTTC. Translated: CASSLASGGQETQYF.